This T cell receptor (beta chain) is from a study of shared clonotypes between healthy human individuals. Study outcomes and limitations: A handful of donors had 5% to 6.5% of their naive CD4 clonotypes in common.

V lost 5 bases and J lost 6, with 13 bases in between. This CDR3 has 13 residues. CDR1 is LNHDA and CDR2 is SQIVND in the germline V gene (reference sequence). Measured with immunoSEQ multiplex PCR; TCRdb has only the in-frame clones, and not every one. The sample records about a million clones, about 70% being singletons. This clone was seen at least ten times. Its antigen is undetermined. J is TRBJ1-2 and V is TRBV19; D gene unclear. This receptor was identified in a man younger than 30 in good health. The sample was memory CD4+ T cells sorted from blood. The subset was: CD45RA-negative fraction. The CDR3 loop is CASSPSLPNGYTF. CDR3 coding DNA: TGTGCCAGTAGTCCTTCACTACCTAATGGCTACACCTTC.